The 3 T cell receptor beta chains below come from one sample, sequenced in a study of T cell changes during pregnancy in multiple sclerosis. Sequenced by immunoSEQ multiplex PCR; TCRdb stores in-frame clones only, minus some. The sample records some 110,000 clones, around 90% being singletons. This sample comprised peripheral blood, obtained in the third trimester of pregnancy. These receptor sequences come from a female donor with multiple sclerosis, enrolled in a pregnancy study.

The chain links TRBV30 to TRBJ1-1; D unresolved. Germline CDR1 reads GTSNPN; CDR2 reads SVGIG (reference sequence). The V gene lost 4 bases and the J gene lost 7 bases, with 10 bases spanning the gap. CDR3 length: 11 amino acids. DNA of the CDR3: TGTGCCTGGACAGGAGAGGGTGAAGCTTTCTTT. The encoded protein is CAWTGEGEAFF.

V usage is TRBV5-5 and J usage is TRBJ2-7; perhaps TRBD2 as D (6 bases). The V end lost 2 bases, the J end lost 0 bases, and 15 bases lay between the germline ends. CDR3 length equals 16 residues. Per germline, CDR1 SGHKS and CDR2 YYEKEE (reference sequence). The CDR3 is CASSFGRSSGSYEQYF. The CDR3 DNA follows: TGTGCCAGCAGCTTTGGTCGTAGTAGCGGCTCCTACGAGCAGTACTTC.

The J gene is TRBJ1-2, the V gene TRBV11-2; 10 bases are shared with TRBD1. This CDR3 is built from 14 residues. The J segment lost 6 bases and the V segment lost 3 bases, leaving 4 bases of the junction unmatched. Germline assignment: CDR1 SGHAT and CDR2 FQNNGV. The CDR3 sequence is CASSFMTGGNGYTF. CDR3 in DNA: TGTGCCAGCAGCTTTATGACAGGGGGCAATGGCTACACCTTC.